The clone carrying this T cell receptor (beta chain) turned up a few times. The data were obtained in a study of ipilimumab plus nivolumab after autologous stem cell transplantation. Sequencing used immunoSEQ multiplex PCR; TCRdb keeps in-frame clones, though not all of them. Found here are 10,000 or so clones, just under 80% of them singletons; the top ten hold under 10%. There are 15 residues in the CDR3. Trimming shortened V by 4 bases and J by 6 bases, and 13 bases separated the two germline ends. Germline lookup yields CDR1 LNHDA and CDR2 SQIVND (reference sequence). V gene TRBV19 combines with J gene TRBJ1-6, with D perhaps matching TRBD1 (5 bases). Sequencing used PBMCs, obtained in a trial of ipilimumab plus nivolumab as post-transplant consolidation. The TCR originated in a male donor with diffuse large B-cell lymphoma. The CDR3 loop is CASSREQESNSPLHF. In DNA form, the CDR3 reads TGTGCCAGTAGTAGGGAACAGGAAAGTAATTCACCCCTCCACTTT.